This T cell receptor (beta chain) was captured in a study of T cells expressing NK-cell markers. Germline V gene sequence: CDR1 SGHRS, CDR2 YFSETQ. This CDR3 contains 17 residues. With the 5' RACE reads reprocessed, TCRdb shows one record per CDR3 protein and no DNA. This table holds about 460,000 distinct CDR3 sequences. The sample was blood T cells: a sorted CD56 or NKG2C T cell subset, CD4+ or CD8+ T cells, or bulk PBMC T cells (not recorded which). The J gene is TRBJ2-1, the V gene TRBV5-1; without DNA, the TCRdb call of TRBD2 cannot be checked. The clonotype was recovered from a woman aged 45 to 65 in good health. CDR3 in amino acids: CASSLRLGTSGHNEQFF.